What follows are 2 T cell receptor beta chains derived from one specimen sequenced in a study of cytomegalovirus exposure and HLA in healthy donors. In the PCR, 60 Vbeta and 13 Jbeta primers were used. Method: immunoSEQ multiplex PCR; TCRdb's copy keeps in-frame clones and lacks some. The table has 80,000 to 100,000 clones, around 82% seen once; the top ten hold around 3.2%. The sample comprised PBMCs. These receptors came from a man aged 40-50 years in good health and CMV-seronegative.

This sequence joins TRBV6-6 and TRBJ2-1; 13 bases align to TRBD2. This CDR3 has 14 residues. Germline CDR1 and CDR2: MNHNY and SVGAGI (reference sequence). After removal of 4 bases from V and 11 bases from J, the junction contained 5 bases not matched to a gene. The CDR3 DNA reads as TGTGCCAGCAGTTCGACTAGCGGGGGGCGAAAGCAGTTCTTC. Its protein product is CASSSTSGGRKQFF.

This chain connects TRBV28 to TRBJ2-7; 7 bases fit TRBD2. CDR1 and CDR2 (germline): MDHEN, SYDVKM. The CDR3 is 15 residues long. Trimming at V came to 7 bases and at J to 2 bases, leaving 11 bases not matched to a gene. This CDR3 reads CASTWRGGGTYEQYF. The CDR3 DNA sequence: TGTGCCAGCACCTGGCGTGGCGGGGGAACCTACGAGCAGTACTTC.